This T cell receptor beta chain was sequenced for a study of T cell responses to AZD1222 COVID-19 vaccine. Study as a whole: Pooling covered second doses at about 4 or about 12 weeks. Whole-study findings and limits: Only a handful of people who got AZD1222 tested seropositive at baseline. Researchers report vaccine-associated CD4 TCRs spanning spike, with dominance at 160-218 and 743-854. The repertoires were collected only after the peak T cell response.

This table comes from immunoSEQ multiplex PCR, and its TCRdb copy is limited to in-frame clones, with some not included. The sample lists 100,000 or so clones, 86% occurring once. This clone was found once. Antigen specificity is unknown. Sequenced material: peripheral blood, taken on day 0 of AZD1222 vaccination. This TCR was sampled from an adult in good health.

CDR3 bases: TGTGCCAGCTCCATCCGAGTGGAAAGCTACGAGCAGTACTTC. It specifies CASSIRVESYEQYF. The chain has TRBV6-5 and TRBJ2-7, with D unresolved. The CDR3 is 14 residues long. V was clipped by 8 bases and J by 3 bases, with 17 bases between them. CDR1 is MNHEY and CDR2 is SVGAGI in the germline V gene.